The clone carrying this T cell receptor (beta chain) was observed once. This sample stems from a study of blood T cell repertoires in COVID-19. As for the study in general: Collection of acute and convalescent COVID-19 samples took place in the United States, Italy and Spain. PBMCs, B-cell-depleted T cells, or T cells were the source of the cDNA or gDNA that made up the material.

As processed by the authors: Nucleated cell counts were estimated from reference gene primer amplification. Method: immunoSEQ multiplex PCR; TCRdb's copy keeps in-frame clones and lacks some. That table is the source of V, J and clone size, and D and trimming were worked out from the DNA. Among just over 200,000 clones listed, more than 75% were seen once. V was trimmed by 9 bases and J by 3 bases, leaving 21 bases between them. From germline, CDR1 is SNHLY and CDR2 FYNNEI. This CDR3 is built from 16 residues. The sample consisted of peripheral blood. The J gene is TRBJ1-3, the V gene TRBV2, with a weak D call TRBD1 (6 bases). This TCR came from a man older than 75 with acute or convalescent COVID-19. The CDR3 reads CASDARGGGGGNTIYF. The CDR3, as DNA: TGTGCCAGTGACGCCCGCGGGGGCGGTGGTGGAAACACCATATATTTT.